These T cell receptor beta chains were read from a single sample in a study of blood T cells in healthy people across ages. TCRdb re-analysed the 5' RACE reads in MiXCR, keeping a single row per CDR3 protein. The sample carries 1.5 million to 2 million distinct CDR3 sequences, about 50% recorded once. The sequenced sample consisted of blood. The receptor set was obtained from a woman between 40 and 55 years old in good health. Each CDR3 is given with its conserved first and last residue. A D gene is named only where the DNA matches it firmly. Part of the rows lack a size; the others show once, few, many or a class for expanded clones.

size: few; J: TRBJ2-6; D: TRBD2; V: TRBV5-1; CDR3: CASSPGLALSGANVLTF; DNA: TGCGCCAGCAGCCCCGGACTAGCGCTAAGTGGGGCCAACGTCCTGACTTTC
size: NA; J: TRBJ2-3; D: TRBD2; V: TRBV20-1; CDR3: CSARGAGGTQYF; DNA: TGCAGTGCTAGGGGGGCGGGGGGGACGCAGTATTTT
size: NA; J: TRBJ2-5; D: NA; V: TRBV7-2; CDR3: CASSLGHRSLGQTQYF; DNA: TGTGCCAGCAGCTTAGGTCATCGGTCCCTCGGGCAGACCCAGTACTTC
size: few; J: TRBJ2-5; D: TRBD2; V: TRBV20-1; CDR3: CSARRLADEETQYF; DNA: TGCAGTGCTAGACGGCTAGCGGATGAAGAGACCCAGTACTTC
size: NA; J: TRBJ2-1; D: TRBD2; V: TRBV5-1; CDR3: CASSLRISGGAGYNEQFF; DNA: TGCGCCAGCAGCCTCCGCATTAGCGGGGGGGCCGGGTACAATGAGCAGTTCTTC
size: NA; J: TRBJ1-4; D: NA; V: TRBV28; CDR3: CASRLTGHGNEKLFF; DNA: TGTGCCAGCAGGCTCACAGGGCATGGTAATGAAAAACTGTTTTTT
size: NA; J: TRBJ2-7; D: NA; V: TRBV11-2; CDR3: CASSLDPVGVWGPSYEQYF; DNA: TGTGCCAGCAGCTTAGATCCGGTTGGTGTTTGGGGACCCTCCTACGAGCAGTACTTC
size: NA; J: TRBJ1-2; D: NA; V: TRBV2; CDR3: CASSEFRGGPYGYTF; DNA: TGTGCCAGCAGTGAATTTCGGGGCGGGCCTTATGGCTACACCTTC
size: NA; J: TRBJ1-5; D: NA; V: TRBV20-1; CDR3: CSANRDISNQPQHF; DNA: TGCAGTGCTAACCGGGACATTAGCAATCAGCCCCAGCATTTT
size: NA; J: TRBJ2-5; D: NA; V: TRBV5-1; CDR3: CASRDMETQYF; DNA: TGCGCCAGCAGGGACATGGAGACCCAGTACTTC
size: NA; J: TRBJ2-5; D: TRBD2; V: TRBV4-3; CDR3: CASSQGGTGGTQYF; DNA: TGCGCCAGCAGCCAAGGAGGGACGGGAGGGACCCAGTACTTC
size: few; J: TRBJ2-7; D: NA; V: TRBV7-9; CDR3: CASSAPGTPYEQYF; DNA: TGTGCCAGCAGCGCCCCCGGGACTCCCTACGAGCAGTACTTC
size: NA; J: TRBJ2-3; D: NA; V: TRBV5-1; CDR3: CASSLEVRGSLLTDTQYF; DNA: TGCGCCAGCAGCTTAGAGGTTCGGGGCTCTCTACTCACAGATACGCAGTATTTT
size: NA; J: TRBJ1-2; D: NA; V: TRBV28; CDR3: CASNTRQSYGYTF; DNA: TGTGCCAGCAACACTCGTCAGAGCTATGGCTACACCTTC
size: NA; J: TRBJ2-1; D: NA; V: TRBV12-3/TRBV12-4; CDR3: CASKRELGRGNNEQFF; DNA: TGTGCCAGTAAACGTGAACTGGGCAGGGGAAATAATGAGCAGTTCTTC
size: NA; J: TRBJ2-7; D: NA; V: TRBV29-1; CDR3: CSASGFQSYEQYF; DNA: TGCAGCGCTTCAGGGTTCCAGTCCTACGAGCAGTACTTC
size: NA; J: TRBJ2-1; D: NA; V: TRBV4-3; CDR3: CASSQGPSGSYNEQFF; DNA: TGCGCCAGCAGCCAAGGGCCCTCGGGGTCCTACAATGAGCAGTTCTTC